Below, 10 T cell receptor beta chains from the same sample are listed, as sequenced in a study of graft-versus-host responses after intestinal transplantation. The repertoire was sequenced with immunoSEQ multiplex PCR; TCRdb's copy has only in-frame clones and lacks some. The table includes over 75,000 clones, about 82% detected once. The specimen was PBMCs, collected 255 days after intestinal transplant. These receptors all come from a human patient who received an intestinal transplant, so some T cells may come from the graft donor.

This sequence joins TRBV15 and TRBJ1-3; TRBD1 aligns across 7 bases. Germline trimming cut 0 bases from V and 9 bases from J; bases unmatched to any gene: 8. The CDR3 covers 15 residues. The V gene's germline CDR1 is LNHNV and CDR2 YYDKDF (reference sequence). In nucleotides, the CDR3 is TGTGCCACCAGCAGAGAAACTGACTACAGGGGCACCATATATTTT. This codes for CATSRETDYRGTIYF.

This chain uses TRBV2 with TRBJ2-5, with D possibly being TRBD1 or TRBD2 (5 bases each). The DNA end lines up better with TRBJ2-7; the J call may be wrong. Germline V lookup: CDR1 SNHLY, CDR2 FYNNEI. The CDR3 length is 15 residues. The CDR3 DNA reads TGTGCCAGCAGTGAATTGGGGCTAGCAGGCAACGAGCAGTACTTC. Translation gives CASSELGLAGNEQYF.

The chain joins TRBV6-1 to TRBJ2-5, with D perhaps given as TRBD1 or TRBD2 (5 bases each). This CDR3 spans 15 amino acids. From germline, CDR1 is MNHNS and CDR2 SASEGT. The V end lost 7 bases, the J end lost 1 base, and 16 bases lay between the germline ends. This CDR3 is CASNSIPGAQETQYF. CDR3 DNA: TGTGCCAGCAATTCAATCCCCGGGGCCCAAGAGACCCAGTACTTC.

A few counts support this clone. The chain carries TRBV21-1 and TRBJ1-1. TRBV21-1 is a listed pseudogene. This CDR3 is built from 10 residues. The CDR3 DNA is TGTGCCAGCAGCAATGCTGAAGCTTTCTTT. Its translation is CASSNAEAFF.

The chain links TRBV9 to TRBJ1-5, with 11 bases aligning to TRBD1. Germline CDR1 and CDR2: SGDLS and YYNGEE. V trimming: 5 bases; J trimming: 4 bases; junction bases outside the gene matches: 5. The CDR3 length is 15 residues. CDR3 amino acids: CASSAGQGANQPQHF. The CDR3 DNA reads TGTGCCAGCAGTGCCGGACAGGGGGCGAATCAGCCCCAGCATTTT. Together with reference TRBV9 and TRBJ1-5, the CDR3 gives the full variable domain: DSGVTQTPKHLITATGQRVTLRCSPRSGDLSVYWYQQSLDQGLQFLIQYYNGEERAKGNILERFSAQQFPDLHSELNLSSLELGDSALYFCASSAGQGANQPQHFGDGTRLSIL.

The J gene is TRBJ2-3, the V gene TRBV6-1, with D possibly being TRBD2 (5 bases). The germline CDR1 and CDR2 sequences are MNHNS and SASEGT. The CDR3 length is 16 residues. Trimming took off 1 base at V and 4 bases at J, with 15 bases between the two ends. CDR3 sequence (DNA): TGTGCCAGCAGTGAAGAGAGCCTCCCCGGGGCAGATACGCAGTATTTT. It is translated as CASSEESLPGADTQYF.

V gene TRBV5-1 combines with J gene TRBJ2-4; tentatively, D is TRBD1 (5 bases). CDR1 is SGHRS, CDR2 YFSETQ, per germline. V lost 0 bases, J lost 1 base, and 11 bases lay in between. The CDR3 has 16 residues. CDR3 nucleotides: TGCGCCAGCAGCTTGGAGGGGCGATCCGCCAAAAACATTCAGTACTTC. Protein product: CASSLEGRSAKNIQYF. The full variable domain, completed using reference TRBV5-1 and TRBJ2-4, is KAGVTQTPRYLIKTRGQQVTLSCSPISGHRSVSWYQQTPGQGLQFLFEYFSETQRNKGNFPGRFSGRQFSNSRSEMNVSTLELGDSALYLCASSLEGRSAKNIQYFGAGTRLSVL.

The V call is TRBV2, the J call TRBJ2-7, with D perhaps given as TRBD1 or TRBD2 (6 bases each). Germline V gene data show CDR1 as SNHLY and CDR2 as FYNNEI. This CDR3 is built from 13 residues. Between the trimmed V and J ends, which lost 7 bases and 6 bases, there was a span of 16 bases. CDR3 nucleotide sequence: TGTGCCAGCACCTTAGGGGGGAATCTCGAGCAGTACTTC. Amino acids: CASTLGGNLEQYF.

The chain uses TRBV18 and TRBJ2-7, with D possibly being TRBD1 (6 bases). The germline V and J ends were trimmed by 3 bases and 3 bases, with 9 bases remaining between them. Germline V lookup: CDR1 KGHSH, CDR2 LQKENI. The CDR3 is 13 residues long. As DNA, the CDR3 is TGTGCCAGCTCACCCGGACAGCACTACGAGCAGTACTTC. Protein: CASSPGQHYEQYF.

The rearrangement uses TRBV9 and TRBJ2-3, with D unclear. Germline assignment: CDR1 SGDLS and CDR2 YYNGEE. Between the trimmed V and J ends, which lost 4 bases and 2 bases, there was a span of 14 bases. The CDR3 loop spans 15 amino acids. In nucleotides, the CDR3 is TGTGCCAGCAGCCCAGACGGCAGAAACACAGATACGCAGTATTTT. Amino acids: CASSPDGRNTDTQYF.